The 13 T cell receptor beta chains listed next were all sequenced from one sample in a study of blood T cell repertoires in COVID-19 (dated by TCRdb to 2018 to 2021). Preparation of the library involved the immunoSEQ multiplex PCR assay. TCRdb retrieved this table from immuneACCESS and kept in-frame rearrangements only. Not all clones are present; in checked studies, unresolved V genes account for under half, and no reason is known for the remainder. For this sample there are 200,000 to 300,000 clones; 70% to 80% appear just once. Around 3.2% of the sample is taken by the ten largest. The sample taken for sequencing was peripheral blood. The origin of the receptors is a woman of 80 years or more with acute or convalescent COVID-19.

J is TRBJ2-5 and V is TRBV27, with a weak D call TRBD2 (5 bases). Trimming took off 3 bases at V and 0 bases at J, with 8 bases between the two ends. Germline CDR1 MNHEY, CDR2 SMNVEV (reference sequence). The length of the CDR3 is 14 residues. CDR3 region: CASSFSGYQETQYF. The CDR3 bases are TGTGCCAGCAGTTTTTCGGGGTACCAAGAGACCCAGTACTTC.

The V call is TRBV7-9, the J call TRBJ1-6; 7 nucleotides agree with TRBD1. V lost 5 bases and J lost 7; bases outside the gene matches: 5. Germline V gene data show CDR1 as SEHNR and CDR2 as FQNEAQ (reference sequence). This CDR3 has 14 residues. DNA for the CDR3: TGTGCCAGCAGCCCCCGGGGACAGAATTCACCCCTCCACTTT. It codes for CASSPRGQNSPLHF.

The rearrangement joins TRBV19 to TRBJ1-1; no definite D call. Trimming pared 7 bases from V and 3 bases from J, leaving 15 bases between. Germline-derived CDR1 and CDR2 are LNHDA and SQIVND (reference sequence). This CDR3 contains 14 residues. The CDR3 bases are TGTGCCAGTAAGGAAGGAGGATTGGACACTGAAGCTTTCTTT. Amino acids: CASKEGGLDTEAFF.

At least ten counts were recorded for this clone. The chain's CDR3 is CASSLAGTGAEQYF. The CDR3 DNA follows: TGTGCCAGCAGCTTAGCAGGGACAGGGGCCGAGCAGTACTTC. The chain is built from TRBV7-7 and TRBJ2-7; 10 bases are shared with TRBD1. This CDR3 has 14 amino acids. Germline CDR1 reads SSHAT; CDR2 reads FNYEAQ (reference sequence). Trimming cost V 0 bases and J 6 bases; bases outside gene matches: 2. The full variable domain, in which reference TRBV7-7 and TRBJ2-7 provide the parts outside the CDR3, is GAGVSQSPRYKVTKRGQDVTLRCDPISSHATLYWYQQALGQGPEFLTYFNYEAQPDKSGLPSDRFSAERPEGSISTLTIQRTEQRDSAMYRCASSLAGTGAEQYFGPGTRLTVT.

The chain couples TRBV4-3 to TRBJ1-6, with TRBD1 matching 8 bases. With 1 base clipped from V and 7 bases from J, the junction kept 3 bases outside the gene matches. CDR1 and CDR2 (germline): LGHNA, YSLEER. The CDR3 contains 15 residues. This CDR3 is CASSQGTGWNSPLHF. The CDR3 bases are TGCGCCAGCAGCCAAGGGACAGGGTGGAATTCACCCCTCCACTTT.

This sequence joins TRBV18 and TRBJ2-1, with TRBD2 identical over 7 bases. This CDR3 region has 15 residues. Germline values: CDR1 KGHSH, CDR2 LQKENI. The junction had 12 bases not matched to a gene; V was cut back by 3 bases and J by 10 bases. CDR3 loop: CASSPVFSGEGEQFF. The CDR3 nucleotides read TGTGCCAGCTCACCCGTGTTCAGCGGGGAGGGGGAGCAGTTCTTC.

The V gene is TRBV7-2, the J gene TRBJ2-1; possibly TRBD1 for D (7 bases). The ends were cut back, 3 bases at V and 6 bases at J, with 18 bases in the middle. This CDR3 comprises 16 residues. The V gene's germline CDR1 is SGHTA and CDR2 FQGNSA. The CDR3 loop is CASSFPPRRGVNEQFF. Written as DNA, the CDR3 is TGTGCCAGCAGCTTTCCCCCCCGCAGGGGGGTCAATGAGCAGTTCTTC.

Of note for this clone: This specimen includes other DNA sequences encoding the same CDR3. The genes are TRBV7-9 and TRBJ1-1; TRBD1 matches 9 bases. This CDR3 has 15 residues. J was trimmed by 2 bases and V by 5 bases; bases with no gene match: 6. Germline CDR1 SEHNR, CDR2 FQNEAQ (reference sequence). CDR3 protein: CASSQGQGGNTEAFF. For the CDR3, the DNA is TGTGCCAGCAGCCAGGGACAGGGTGGTAACACTGAAGCTTTCTTT.

This clone turned up a few times. The V gene is TRBV2, the J gene TRBJ2-7; 11 bases line up with TRBD1. There are 15 residues in the CDR3. Germline V CDR1 and CDR2: SNHLY, FYNNEI. After removal of 4 bases from V and 1 base from J, the junction contained 3 bases not matched to a gene. The CDR3 reads CASSVDRGQSYEQYF. CDR3 in DNA: TGTGCCAGCAGTGTGGACAGGGGGCAATCCTACGAGCAGTACTTC. Supplemented by reference TRBV2 and TRBJ2-7, the full variable domain reads EPEVTQTPSHQVTQMGQEVILRCVPISNHLYFYWYRQILGQKVEFLVSFYNNEISEKSEIFDDQFSVERPDGSNFTLKIRSTKLEDSAMYFCASSVDRGQSYEQYFGPGTRLTVT.

This clone was recorded a few times. The rearrangement links TRBV27 to TRBJ2-7; a possible D gene is TRBD2 (5 bases). The CDR3 contains 13 residues. Per germline, CDR1 MNHEY and CDR2 SMNVEV (reference sequence). The V end was cut by 3 bases, the J end by 3 bases, with 9 bases between. The CDR3 here is CASSFGEYYEQYF. The CDR3 DNA reads TGTGCCAGCAGTTTCGGGGAGTACTACGAGCAGTACTTC.

This clone was found once. The chain combines TRBV19 with TRBJ1-5; 11 nucleotides align to TRBD1. The germline CDR1 and CDR2 sequences are LNHDA and SQIVND (reference sequence). The CDR3 consists of 17 residues. The J segment lost 3 bases and the V segment lost 1 base, leaving 5 bases of the junction unmatched. The CDR3 DNA is TGTGCCAGTAGTATAGTTTCGGGACAGGGGGTCAATCAGCCCCAGCATTTT. Translation: CASSIVSGQGVNQPQHF.

This clone was counted once. J is TRBJ2-7 and V is TRBV18; 9 bases align to TRBD1. Germline lookup yields CDR1 KGHSH and CDR2 LQKENI. This CDR3 has 15 amino acids. After removal of 1 base from V and 6 bases from J, the junction contained 7 bases not matched to a gene. Here the CDR3 reads CASSPLGQGMSEQYF. CDR3 coding DNA: TGTGCCAGCTCACCACTTGGACAGGGGATGAGCGAGCAGTACTTC.

The V and J genes are TRBV7-2 and TRBJ1-3, with 9 bases fitting TRBD1. Germline CDR1 SGHTA, CDR2 FQGNSA. The CDR3 sequence is 15 residues long. V lost 5 bases to trimming and J lost 3 bases; unmatched junction nucleotides: 5. The CDR3 sequence: CASSGGTGSGNTIYF. CDR3 DNA sequence: TGTGCCAGCAGCGGCGGGACAGGGAGTGGAAACACCATATATTTT.